These 22 T cell receptor beta chains were all obtained from the same sample, sequenced in a study of control samples from healthy donors and cancer patients. Profiling relied on immunoSEQ multiplex PCR, and the TCRdb table lists in-frame clones only, not all of them. The data contain 190,000 or so clones, approximately 92% of them singletons. The specimen sequenced was blood. These receptors came from a man younger than 35 in good health.

V is TRBV18 and J is TRBJ1-2, with 7 bases that match TRBD1. This CDR3 region has 14 residues. The germline V gene has CDR1 KGHSH and CDR2 LQKENI. V was clipped by 9 bases and J by 5 bases; unmatched bases: 12. The CDR3 region has the DNA TGTGCCAGTACCTTCTCAGGACAGGATTATGGCTACACCTTC. Translating it yields CASTFSGQDYGYTF.

The rearrangement joins TRBV27 to TRBJ1-2, with TRBD1 as a possible D gene (5 bases). V was pared by 3 bases and J by 4 bases, with 9 bases between. The CDR3 has 13 amino acids. Germline loops: CDR1 MNHEY, CDR2 SMNVEV (reference sequence). CDR3 nucleotides: TGTGCCAGCAGTTTCAGGGTAGGCTATGGCTACACCTTC. This gives the protein CASSFRVGYGYTF.

The rearrangement links TRBV5-6 to TRBJ1-2; 7 bases match TRBD1. CDR3 length: 14 residues. CDR1 and CDR2 from the germline V gene are SGHDT and YYEEEE. V dropped 3 bases and J dropped 5; count of bases not matched to a gene: 7. CDR3 region: CASSSLDREYGYTF. In nucleotides, the CDR3 is TGTGCCAGCAGCTCTCTCGACAGGGAGTATGGCTACACCTTC. Filled out from reference TRBV5-6 and TRBJ1-2, the complete variable domain reads DAGVTQSPTHLIKTRGQQVTLRCSPKSGHDTVSWYQQALGQGPQFIFQYYEEEERQRGNFPDRFSGHQFPNYSSELNVNALLLGDSALYLCASSSLDREYGYTFGSGTRLTVV.

The rearrangement uses TRBV5-4 and TRBJ2-4; the match to TRBD2 covers 7 bases. Germline lookup yields CDR1 SGHNT and CDR2 YYREEE (reference sequence). The CDR3 runs to 14 residues. Trimming cost V 6 bases and J 5 bases; bases outside gene matches: 8. The CDR3 spells CASTRGGAENIQYF. The CDR3 DNA is TGTGCCAGCACCCGGGGAGGGGCCGAAAACATTCAGTACTTC. Full variable domain (missing parts from reference TRBV5-4 and TRBJ2-4): ETGVTQSPTHLIKTRGQQVTLRCSSQSGHNTVSWYQQALGQGPQFIFQYYREEENGRGNFPPRFSGLQFPNYSSELNVNALELDDSALYLCASTRGGAENIQYFGAGTRLSVL.

The rearrangement links TRBV5-4 to TRBJ2-1, with 12 bases lining up with TRBD2. V shed 4 bases, J shed 3 bases, and the junction held 5 bases outside the gene matches. This CDR3 contains 16 residues. CDR1 and CDR2 from the germline V gene are SGHNT and YYREEE (reference sequence). The CDR3 DNA follows: TGTGCCAGCAGCCCCCGACTAGCGGGGGTCTACAATGAGCAGTTCTTC. The encoded protein is CASSPRLAGVYNEQFF.

The gene calls are TRBV5-5 and TRBJ1-5; TRBD1 is a possible D gene (6 bases). The CDR3 is 15 residues long. V lost 4 bases and J lost 6, with 17 bases in between. CDR1 SGHKS and CDR2 YYEKEE come from the germline V gene (reference sequence). The CDR3 DNA reads TGTGCCAGCAGCCGCGGACAGACACCCAGTCAGCCCCAGCATTTT. It is translated as CASSRGQTPSQPQHF.

This rearrangement joins TRBV5-4 to TRBJ1-3, with D possibly matching TRBD1 (5 bases). Germline CDR1 and CDR2: SGHNT and YYREEE (reference sequence). Trimming shortened V by 0 bases and J by 4 bases, and 23 bases separated the two germline ends. The CDR3 runs to 19 residues. The CDR3 DNA reads TGTGCCAGCAGCTTGGCCCCTCAGGGAACCTATCTTCCCGGAAACACCATATATTTT. It specifies CASSLAPQGTYLPGNTIYF.

This clone was picked up a small number of times. J is TRBJ1-2 and V is TRBV5-4; 9 nucleotides align to TRBD1. CDR3 size: 16 residues. V lost 0 bases to trimming and J lost 6 bases; unmatched junction nucleotides: 9. Germline V gene lookup returns CDR1 SGHNT and CDR2 YYREEE (reference sequence). The CDR3 sequence: CASSLGGKRTGDGYTF. CDR3 in DNA: TGTGCCAGCAGCTTGGGGGGGAAACGGACAGGGGATGGCTACACCTTC.

The chain couples TRBV6-6 to TRBJ1-6, with D possibly TRBD1 on 6 matching bases. The CDR3 is 14 amino acids. Germline V gene lookup returns CDR1 MNHNY and CDR2 SVGAGI (reference sequence). The germline V and J ends were trimmed by 7 bases and 6 bases, with 13 bases remaining between them. The CDR3 DNA is TGTGCCAGCACCTACAGGGATCGTAATTCACCCCTCCACTTT. This encodes CASTYRDRNSPLHF.

This chain connects TRBV5-1 to TRBJ2-7; 7 nucleotides line up with TRBD1. Looked up from germline, CDR1 is SGHRS and CDR2 is YFSETQ. This CDR3 spans 14 amino acids. Germline trimming cut 4 bases from V and 2 bases from J; bases unmatched to any gene: 6. This CDR3 is CASSLTQGTYEQYF. The CDR3 bases are TGCGCCAGCAGCCTGACACAGGGGACCTACGAGCAGTACTTC.

This clone was recorded only once. The chain employs TRBV19 and TRBJ1-4, with unresolved D. This CDR3 spans 13 amino acids. Per the germline V gene, CDR1 is LNHDA and CDR2 is SQIVND (reference sequence). V lost 7 bases and J lost 5, with 11 bases in between. The CDR3 loop is CASNAGWNEKLFF. The CDR3 DNA reads as TGTGCCAGTAACGCGGGTTGGAATGAAAAACTGTTTTTT.

The chain is built from TRBV5-6 and TRBJ1-2, with TRBD1 identical over 11 bases. Germline lookup yields CDR1 SGHDT and CDR2 YYEEEE. The CDR3 spans 17 residues. Unmatched junction bases numbered 8, after V lost 0 bases and J lost 4 bases. CDR3 in DNA: TGTGCCAGCAGCTTGGCGTCCGGGACAGGGGGTTCCTATGGCTACACCTTC. It encodes CASSLASGTGGSYGYTF.

The chain is built from TRBV9 and TRBJ2-3, with a tentative D call TRBD1 (6 bases). Trimming took off 2 bases at V and 3 bases at J, with 13 bases between the two ends. CDR3 length: 15 amino acids. The germline gives CDR1 SGDLS, CDR2 YYNGEE. The CDR3 DNA reads TGTGCCAGCAGCGTTCAGGGGATGCGAACAGATACGCAGTATTTT. This gives the protein CASSVQGMRTDTQYF.

The CDR3 here is CASSLNPQPPGDTQYF. In nucleotides, the CDR3 is TGTGCCAGCAGCTTAAATCCTCAACCTCCGGGAGATACGCAGTATTTT. J is TRBJ2-3 and V is TRBV7-3; D not resolved. V lost 1 base to trimming and J lost 5 bases, with 16 bases between them. Per the germline V gene, CDR1 is SGHTA and CDR2 is FQGTGA. This CDR3 contains 16 residues.

This chain connects TRBV4-2 to TRBJ1-1; TRBD1 is a possible D gene (6 bases). Germline CDR1 is LGHNA and CDR2 is YNFKEQ. V was pared by 0 bases and J by 1 base, with 12 bases between. The CDR3 is made up of 16 amino acids. The chain's CDR3 is CASSQDPGQPNTEAFF. The CDR3 DNA follows: TGTGCCAGCAGCCAAGATCCTGGACAGCCGAACACTGAAGCTTTCTTT.

V is TRBV6-6 and J is TRBJ2-2; no firm D call. The V end was cut by 4 bases, the J end by 0 bases, with 3 bases between. Germline CDR1 is MNHNY and CDR2 is SVGAGI (reference sequence). This CDR3 is built from 13 residues. In DNA, the CDR3 is TGTGCCAGCAGTTTGACGAACACCGGGGAGCTGTTTTTT. It yields the protein CASSLTNTGELFF.

This rearrangement joins TRBV29-1 to TRBJ2-5, with 8 bases aligning to TRBD2. CDR3 length equals 13 residues. The germline V gene has CDR1 SQVTM and CDR2 ANQGSEA. Trimming at V came to 3 bases and at J to 3 bases, leaving 3 bases not matched to a gene. The CDR3 sequence: CSVDWRGEETQYF. The CDR3 DNA sequence: TGCAGCGTTGACTGGCGGGGGGAAGAGACCCAGTACTTC. Full variable domain (rest looked up from reference TRBV29-1 and TRBJ2-5): SAVISQKPSRDICQRGTSLTIQCQVDSQVTMMFWYRQQPGQSLTLIATANQGSEATYESGFVIDKFPISRPNLTFSTLTVSNMSPEDSSIYLCSVDWRGEETQYFGPGTRLLVL.

The chain links TRBV5-1 to TRBJ1-4; 9 nucleotides line up with TRBD1. J gave up 8 bases and V 0 bases, and 5 bases lay outside the gene matches. CDR1 and CDR2 from the germline V gene are SGHRS and YFSETQ. The CDR3 contains 15 residues. This CDR3 is CASSLGDRDFEKLFF. The DNA for the CDR3 is TGCGCCAGCAGCTTGGGGGACAGGGACTTCGAAAAACTGTTTTTT.

This chain connects TRBV12-3 or TRBV12-4 to TRBJ1-2, with D possibly being TRBD1 (5 bases). This CDR3 is built from 13 residues. Trimming took 3 bases from V and 8 from J, leaving 13 bases between them. CDR3 in DNA: TGTGCCAGCAGTTTGGGACCGACGGGCGGCTACACCTTC. It is translated as CASSLGPTGGYTF.

The V call is TRBV5-7, the J call TRBJ1-2; a possible D gene is TRBD1 (6 bases). TRBV5-7 is an ORF, and what it does is uncertain. The CDR3 is made up of 17 amino acids. V was shortened by 6 bases and J by 8 bases, with 29 bases between the two germline ends. CDR3 protein: CASTEGTPGGGREGYTF. The CDR3 DNA reads as TGTGCCAGCACCGAAGGGACGCCGGGAGGGGGACGGGAAGGCTACACCTTC.

V is TRBV6-5 and J is TRBJ2-5; perhaps TRBD2 as D (5 bases). V was clipped by 6 bases and J by 5 bases, with 10 bases between them. CDR3 length: 12 residues. Looked up from germline, CDR1 is MNHEY and CDR2 is SVGAGI. Here the CDR3 DNA reads TGTGCCAGCAGCGGACTGCATGAGACCCAGTACTTC. Its translation is CASSGLHETQYF.

CDR3 nucleotides: TGTGCCAGCAGCCCGGAAAAGGCCGGGACAGGGAGGCAGCCCCAGCATTTT. Amino acids: CASSPEKAGTGRQPQHF. The rearrangement joins TRBV21-1 to TRBJ1-5; TRBD1 reflects the table's D call only, with no check against the DNA. TRBV21-1 represents a pseudogene. The length of the CDR3 is 17 residues.